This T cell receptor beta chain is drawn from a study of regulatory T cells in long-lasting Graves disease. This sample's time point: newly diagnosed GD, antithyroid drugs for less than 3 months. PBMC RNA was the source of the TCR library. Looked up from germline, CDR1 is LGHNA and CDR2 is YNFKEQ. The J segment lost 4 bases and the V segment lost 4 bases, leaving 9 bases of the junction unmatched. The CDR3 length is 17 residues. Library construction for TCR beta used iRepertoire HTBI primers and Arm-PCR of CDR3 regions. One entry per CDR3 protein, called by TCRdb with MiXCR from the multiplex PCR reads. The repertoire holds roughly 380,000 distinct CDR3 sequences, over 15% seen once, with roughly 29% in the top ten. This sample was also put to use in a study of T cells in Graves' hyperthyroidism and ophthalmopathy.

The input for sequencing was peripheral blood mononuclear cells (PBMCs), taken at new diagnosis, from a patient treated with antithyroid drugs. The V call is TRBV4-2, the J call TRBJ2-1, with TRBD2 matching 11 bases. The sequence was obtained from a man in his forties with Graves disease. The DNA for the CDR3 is TGTGCCAGCAGCCCACAGCAGACTAGCGGGACTTACAATGAGCAGTTCTTC. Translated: CASSPQQTSGTYNEQFF.